The 21 T cell receptor beta chains below all came from one sample that was sequenced in a study of T cell responses to AZD1222 COVID-19 vaccine. Some clones are missing from TCRdb's copy, which holds only in-frame ones; the method was immunoSEQ multiplex PCR. Of about 260,000 clones listed, 85% to 95% are singletons. Sequenced material: peripheral blood, taken on day 0 of AZD1222 vaccination. The receptors were sampled from an adult in good health.

V and J are TRBV7-3 and TRBJ1-1; D call uncertain. Germline assignment: CDR1 SGHTA and CDR2 FQGTGA. This CDR3 region has 14 residues. V was cut by 5 bases and J by 7 bases, with 17 bases left in between. CDR3: CASSPVAREDEAFF. CDR3 DNA sequence: TGTGCCAGCAGCCCAGTAGCGAGGGAGGATGAAGCTTTCTTT. The whole variable domain, filled in from reference TRBV7-3 and TRBJ1-1, reads GAGVSQTPSNKVTEKGKYVELRCDPISGHTALYWYRQSLGQGPEFLIYFQGTGAADDSGLPNDRFFAVRPEGSVSTLKIQRTERGDSAVYLCASSPVAREDEAFFGQGTRLTVV.

The rearrangement joins TRBV6-6 to TRBJ1-2, with D possibly matching TRBD1 (5 bases). CDR1 MNHNY and CDR2 SVGAGI come from the germline V gene (reference sequence). V was shortened by 2 bases and J by 0 bases, with 10 bases between the two germline ends. The CDR3 has 15 amino acids. The CDR3 spells CASSYGAGTNYGYTF. In DNA form, the CDR3 reads TGTGCCAGCAGTTACGGGGCAGGTACTAACTATGGCTACACCTTC.

The V and J genes are TRBV4-1 and TRBJ1-4; D remains ambiguous. The CDR3 runs to 14 residues. V lost 0 bases and J lost 7, with 9 bases in between. Germline V CDR1 and CDR2: MGHRA, YSYEKL. CDR3 in DNA: TGCGCCAGCAGCCAAGATTGGACCTTTGAAAAACTGTTTTTT. Amino acid sequence: CASSQDWTFEKLFF.

V gene TRBV27 combines with J gene TRBJ1-2; D remains unclear. Per germline, CDR1 MNHEY and CDR2 SMNVEV (reference sequence). The CDR3 runs 15 residues. V lost 5 bases to trimming and J lost 1 base, with 14 bases between them. The CDR3 coding sequence is TGTGCCAGCAGTCCCTACAACGTATTTAACTATGGCTACACCTTC. Protein: CASSPYNVFNYGYTF.

The chain carries TRBV7-2 and TRBJ2-1; D unclear. The CDR3 sequence is 12 residues long. V lost 5 bases and J lost 9, with 11 bases in between. From germline, CDR1 is SGHTA and CDR2 FQGNSA. DNA for the CDR3: TGTGCCAGCAGCCGGTGGTGGGGTGAGCAGTTCTTC. It translates to CASSRWWGEQFF.

This clone appeared a few times. The rearrangement uses TRBV7-2 and TRBJ1-2; D unresolved. Germline lookup yields CDR1 SGHTA and CDR2 FQGNSA. Trimming stripped 3 bases from V and 4 bases from J, with 3 bases between. The CDR3 consists of 11 residues. CDR3 in amino acids: CASSFSYGYTF. In DNA, the CDR3 is TGTGCCAGCAGCTTTAGCTATGGCTACACCTTC.

The chain uses TRBV4-2 and TRBJ1-4, with no clear D. V was shortened by 3 bases and J by 3 bases, with 20 bases between the two germline ends. CDR1 and CDR2 (germline): LGHNA, YNFKEQ. The length of the CDR3 is 18 residues. The CDR3 is CASSQALGVPDSNEKLFF. The CDR3 nucleotides read TGTGCCAGCAGCCAGGCCCTTGGGGTACCTGACTCTAATGAAAAACTGTTTTTT.

The rearrangement links TRBV28 to TRBJ1-2, with TRBD1 matching over 8 bases. The V segment lost 5 bases and the J segment 4 bases; nucleotides outside the gene matches: 3. The germline V gene encodes CDR1 MDHEN and CDR2 SYDVKM. The CDR3 is made up of 13 amino acids. The CDR3 nucleotides are TGTGCCAGCAGTCCCACAGGGGGCTATGGCTACACCTTC. This encodes CASSPTGGYGYTF.

The V call is TRBV7-2, the J call TRBJ2-1, with 7 bases identical to TRBD2. There are 16 residues in the CDR3. Germline V gene sequence: CDR1 SGHTA, CDR2 FQGNSA. With 3 bases clipped from V and 4 bases from J, the junction kept 9 bases outside the gene matches. CDR3 amino acids: CASSFLGASGYNEQFF. The CDR3 DNA sequence: TGTGCCAGCAGCTTCCTCGGGGCTAGCGGTTACAATGAGCAGTTCTTC.

The chain recombines TRBV7-8 with TRBJ1-5; D ambiguous. Per the germline V gene, CDR1 is SGHVS and CDR2 is FQNEAQ. CDR3 length: 13 residues. Trimming left V 5 bases short and J 2 bases short, with 7 bases between. As DNA, the CDR3 is TGTGCCAGCAGCCCCCTCCGCAATCAGCCCCAGCATTTT. It encodes CASSPLRNQPQHF.

CDR3 residues: CASSQDSILGEGTDTQYF. The CDR3 DNA reads as TGTGCCAGCAGCCAAGATAGTATTTTGGGGGAAGGGACAGATACGCAGTATTTT. The chain employs TRBV3-1 (or the pseudogene TRBV3-2) and TRBJ2-3; either TRBD1 or TRBD2 may fit D (5 bases each). The V gene lost 0 bases and the J gene lost 3 bases, with 19 bases spanning the gap. CDR1 and CDR2 from the germline V gene are LGHDT and YNNKEL (reference sequence). The CDR3 spans 18 residues.

The chain joins TRBV6-5 to TRBJ2-2; no firm D call. The V end was cut by 5 bases, the J end by 1 base, with 2 bases between. Germline CDR1 is MNHEY and CDR2 is SVGAGI. The CDR3 has 12 residues. Here the CDR3 DNA reads TGTGCCAGCAGTCAGAACACCGGGGAGCTGTTTTTT. It codes for CASSQNTGELFF.

This chain connects TRBV19 to TRBJ1-2; D call uncertain. V lost 3 bases and J lost 0, with 14 bases in between. Germline V gene lookup returns CDR1 LNHDA and CDR2 SQIVND (reference sequence). This CDR3 has 16 residues. In DNA form, the CDR3 reads TGTGCCAGTAGTATCGACTCGGGCAGAGCTAACTATGGCTACACCTTC. It encodes CASSIDSGRANYGYTF.

V gene TRBV10-2 combines with J gene TRBJ1-2, with 8 bases matching TRBD1. The CDR3 is made up of 14 amino acids. Trimming at V came to 8 bases and at J to 4 bases, leaving 9 bases not matched to a gene. Germline values: CDR1 WSHSY, CDR2 SAAADI. CDR3 nucleotide sequence: TGCGCCAGCGGAGGGACAGGACTGTCCTATGGCTACACCTTC. This sequence encodes CASGGTGLSYGYTF.

The V and J genes are TRBV11-1 and TRBJ1-1; possibly TRBD1 for D (5 bases). Between the trimmed V and J ends, which lost 5 bases and 1 base, there was a span of 14 bases. Germline lookup yields CDR1 SGHAT and CDR2 FQDESV (reference sequence). This CDR3 has 15 residues. CDR3 nucleotide sequence: TGTGCCAGCAGCCTCCTCGACAGAAGGAACACTGAAGCTTTCTTT. The encoded protein is CASSLLDRRNTEAFF.

J is TRBJ2-1 and V is TRBV19, with TRBD1 matching 11 bases. CDR3 length: 16 residues. Germline V gene sequence: CDR1 LNHDA, CDR2 SQIVND (reference sequence). V shed 5 bases, J shed 3 bases, and the junction held 6 bases outside the gene matches. CDR3 sequence: CASSFPGQGVYNEQFF. CDR3 nucleotide sequence: TGTGCCAGTAGTTTCCCGGGACAGGGGGTCTACAATGAGCAGTTCTTC.

Only one count was recorded for this clone. The chain carries TRBV6-5 and TRBJ2-7; D is uncertain. V was pared by 6 bases and J by 3 bases, with 6 bases between. This CDR3 has 11 residues. The germline V gene has CDR1 MNHEY and CDR2 SVGAGI. CDR3 amino acids: CASRSSYEQYF. CDR3 nucleotide sequence: TGTGCCAGCAGGTCTAGCTACGAGCAGTACTTC.

The chain joins TRBV7-3 to TRBJ2-1; TRBD2 matches at 8 bases. The CDR3 has 15 amino acids. Germline V gene sequence: CDR1 SGHTA, CDR2 FQGTGA. Trimming at V came to 6 bases and at J to 7 bases, leaving 11 bases not matched to a gene. CDR3 DNA sequence: TGTGCCAGCAGTACCCGGACGGGGGGGCTGAATGAGCAGTTCTTC. Its protein is CASSTRTGGLNEQFF.

V usage is TRBV12-3 or TRBV12-4 and J usage is TRBJ1-5; 7 nucleotides match TRBD1. CDR3 size: 12 residues. The trim removed 6 bases at V and 9 bases at J, leaving 5 bases unmatched. The CDR3 DNA follows: TGTGCCAGCAGCCCGGGACAGTTGCCCCAGCATTTT. It is translated as CASSPGQLPQHF.

This chain connects TRBV28 to TRBJ2-3, with TRBD1 identical over 9 bases. This CDR3 comprises 15 residues. Looked up from germline, CDR1 is MDHEN and CDR2 is SYDVKM. Unmatched junction bases numbered 6, after V lost 8 bases and J lost 0 bases. The DNA of the CDR3 is TGTGCCAGCTTAACAGGGGGCGCTAGCACAGATACGCAGTATTTT. Translating gives CASLTGGASTDTQYF. Full variable domain (missing parts from reference TRBV28 and TRBJ2-3): DVKVTQSSRYLVKRTGEKVFLECVQDMDHENMFWYRQDPGLGLRLIYFSYDVKMKEKGDIPEGYSVSREKKERFSLILESASTNQTSMYLCASLTGGASTDTQYFGPGTRLTVL.

The gene calls are TRBV6-6 and TRBJ2-7; 9 nucleotides line up with TRBD1. J was trimmed by 0 bases and V by 5 bases; bases with no gene match: 17. Germline CDR1 reads MNHNY; CDR2 reads SVGAGI (reference sequence). The CDR3 consists of 19 residues. The CDR3 here is CASSRPGTGPLSNSYEQYF. The CDR3 DNA is TGTGCCAGCAGTCGTCCCGGGACAGGGCCGCTAAGTAACTCCTACGAGCAGTACTTC.